This T cell receptor beta chain was documented in a study of blood T cell repertoires in COVID-19. About the research overall: Acute and convalescent COVID-19 samples came from the United States, Italy and Spain. T cells, B-cell-depleted T cells, or PBMCs provided the cDNA or gDNA that served as material.

The CDR3 sequence is 14 residues long. Trimming cost V 2 bases and J 4 bases; bases outside gene matches: 3. From germline, CDR1 is ENHRY and CDR2 SYGVKD. In the original processing: Reference gene primer amplification in the assay estimated nucleated cell counts. The data were produced by immunoSEQ multiplex PCR, yet TCRdb's version contains in-frame clones alone and is incomplete. That table is the source of V, J and clone size, and D and trimming were worked out from the DNA. The table records tens of thousands of clones, approximately 92% of them present only once. This TCR was sampled from a woman aged 50 to 60 with active COVID-19. The genes are TRBV10-3 and TRBJ1-2; the match to TRBD1 covers 8 bases. Sequencing was done on a sample of peripheral blood. CDR3 sequence reads: CAISEGTGLYGYTF. DNA for the CDR3: TGTGCCATCAGTGAGGGGACAGGCCTCTATGGCTACACCTTC.